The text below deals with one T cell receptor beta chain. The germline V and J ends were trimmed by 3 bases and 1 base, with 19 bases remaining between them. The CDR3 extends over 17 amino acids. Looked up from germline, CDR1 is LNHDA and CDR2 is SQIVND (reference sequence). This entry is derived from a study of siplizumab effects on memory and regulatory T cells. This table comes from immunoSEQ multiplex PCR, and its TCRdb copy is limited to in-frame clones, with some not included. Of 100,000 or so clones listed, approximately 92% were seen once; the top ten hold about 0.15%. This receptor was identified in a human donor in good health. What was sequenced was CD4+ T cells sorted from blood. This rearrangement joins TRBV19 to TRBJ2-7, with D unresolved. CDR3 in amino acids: CASSMLLGSLDSYEQYF. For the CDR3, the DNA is TGTGCCAGTAGTATGCTCCTGGGTAGTCTTGATTCCTACGAGCAGTACTTC.